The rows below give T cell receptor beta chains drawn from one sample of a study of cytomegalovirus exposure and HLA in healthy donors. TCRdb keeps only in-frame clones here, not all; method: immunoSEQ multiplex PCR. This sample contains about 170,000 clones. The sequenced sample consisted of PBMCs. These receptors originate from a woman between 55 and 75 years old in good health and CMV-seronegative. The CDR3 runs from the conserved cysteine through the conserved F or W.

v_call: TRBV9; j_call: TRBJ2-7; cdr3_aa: CASSVEDRAVYEQYF
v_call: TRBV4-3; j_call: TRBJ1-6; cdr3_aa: CASSQGGLGNSPLHF
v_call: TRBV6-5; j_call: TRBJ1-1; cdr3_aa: CASEATRNTEAFF
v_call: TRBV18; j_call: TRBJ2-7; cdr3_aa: CASSPPGRGYEQYF
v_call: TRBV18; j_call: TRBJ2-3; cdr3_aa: CASSPPTTDTQYF
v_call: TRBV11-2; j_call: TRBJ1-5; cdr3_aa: CASSLTQEGGQPQHF
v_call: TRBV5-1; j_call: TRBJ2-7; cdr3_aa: CASSPSGSTSTVYEQYF
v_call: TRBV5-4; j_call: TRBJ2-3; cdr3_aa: CASSPSGASTDTQYF
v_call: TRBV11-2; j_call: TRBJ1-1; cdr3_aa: CASSQEAPTEAFF
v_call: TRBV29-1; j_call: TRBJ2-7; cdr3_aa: CSVASPLTEGTYEQYF
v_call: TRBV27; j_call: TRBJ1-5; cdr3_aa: CASRPGGSSQPQHF
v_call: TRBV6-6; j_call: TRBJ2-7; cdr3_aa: CASSYQGTSYEQYF
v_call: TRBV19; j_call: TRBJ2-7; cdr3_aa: CASKRGQGYEQYF
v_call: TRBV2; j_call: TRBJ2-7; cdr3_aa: CASTSGTSPYEQYF
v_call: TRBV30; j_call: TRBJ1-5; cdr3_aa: CACQTTGSNQPQHF
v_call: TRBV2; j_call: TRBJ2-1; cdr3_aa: CASLATGQGNEQFF
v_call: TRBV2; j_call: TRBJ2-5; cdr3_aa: CASSTDPSGRAGEQETQYF